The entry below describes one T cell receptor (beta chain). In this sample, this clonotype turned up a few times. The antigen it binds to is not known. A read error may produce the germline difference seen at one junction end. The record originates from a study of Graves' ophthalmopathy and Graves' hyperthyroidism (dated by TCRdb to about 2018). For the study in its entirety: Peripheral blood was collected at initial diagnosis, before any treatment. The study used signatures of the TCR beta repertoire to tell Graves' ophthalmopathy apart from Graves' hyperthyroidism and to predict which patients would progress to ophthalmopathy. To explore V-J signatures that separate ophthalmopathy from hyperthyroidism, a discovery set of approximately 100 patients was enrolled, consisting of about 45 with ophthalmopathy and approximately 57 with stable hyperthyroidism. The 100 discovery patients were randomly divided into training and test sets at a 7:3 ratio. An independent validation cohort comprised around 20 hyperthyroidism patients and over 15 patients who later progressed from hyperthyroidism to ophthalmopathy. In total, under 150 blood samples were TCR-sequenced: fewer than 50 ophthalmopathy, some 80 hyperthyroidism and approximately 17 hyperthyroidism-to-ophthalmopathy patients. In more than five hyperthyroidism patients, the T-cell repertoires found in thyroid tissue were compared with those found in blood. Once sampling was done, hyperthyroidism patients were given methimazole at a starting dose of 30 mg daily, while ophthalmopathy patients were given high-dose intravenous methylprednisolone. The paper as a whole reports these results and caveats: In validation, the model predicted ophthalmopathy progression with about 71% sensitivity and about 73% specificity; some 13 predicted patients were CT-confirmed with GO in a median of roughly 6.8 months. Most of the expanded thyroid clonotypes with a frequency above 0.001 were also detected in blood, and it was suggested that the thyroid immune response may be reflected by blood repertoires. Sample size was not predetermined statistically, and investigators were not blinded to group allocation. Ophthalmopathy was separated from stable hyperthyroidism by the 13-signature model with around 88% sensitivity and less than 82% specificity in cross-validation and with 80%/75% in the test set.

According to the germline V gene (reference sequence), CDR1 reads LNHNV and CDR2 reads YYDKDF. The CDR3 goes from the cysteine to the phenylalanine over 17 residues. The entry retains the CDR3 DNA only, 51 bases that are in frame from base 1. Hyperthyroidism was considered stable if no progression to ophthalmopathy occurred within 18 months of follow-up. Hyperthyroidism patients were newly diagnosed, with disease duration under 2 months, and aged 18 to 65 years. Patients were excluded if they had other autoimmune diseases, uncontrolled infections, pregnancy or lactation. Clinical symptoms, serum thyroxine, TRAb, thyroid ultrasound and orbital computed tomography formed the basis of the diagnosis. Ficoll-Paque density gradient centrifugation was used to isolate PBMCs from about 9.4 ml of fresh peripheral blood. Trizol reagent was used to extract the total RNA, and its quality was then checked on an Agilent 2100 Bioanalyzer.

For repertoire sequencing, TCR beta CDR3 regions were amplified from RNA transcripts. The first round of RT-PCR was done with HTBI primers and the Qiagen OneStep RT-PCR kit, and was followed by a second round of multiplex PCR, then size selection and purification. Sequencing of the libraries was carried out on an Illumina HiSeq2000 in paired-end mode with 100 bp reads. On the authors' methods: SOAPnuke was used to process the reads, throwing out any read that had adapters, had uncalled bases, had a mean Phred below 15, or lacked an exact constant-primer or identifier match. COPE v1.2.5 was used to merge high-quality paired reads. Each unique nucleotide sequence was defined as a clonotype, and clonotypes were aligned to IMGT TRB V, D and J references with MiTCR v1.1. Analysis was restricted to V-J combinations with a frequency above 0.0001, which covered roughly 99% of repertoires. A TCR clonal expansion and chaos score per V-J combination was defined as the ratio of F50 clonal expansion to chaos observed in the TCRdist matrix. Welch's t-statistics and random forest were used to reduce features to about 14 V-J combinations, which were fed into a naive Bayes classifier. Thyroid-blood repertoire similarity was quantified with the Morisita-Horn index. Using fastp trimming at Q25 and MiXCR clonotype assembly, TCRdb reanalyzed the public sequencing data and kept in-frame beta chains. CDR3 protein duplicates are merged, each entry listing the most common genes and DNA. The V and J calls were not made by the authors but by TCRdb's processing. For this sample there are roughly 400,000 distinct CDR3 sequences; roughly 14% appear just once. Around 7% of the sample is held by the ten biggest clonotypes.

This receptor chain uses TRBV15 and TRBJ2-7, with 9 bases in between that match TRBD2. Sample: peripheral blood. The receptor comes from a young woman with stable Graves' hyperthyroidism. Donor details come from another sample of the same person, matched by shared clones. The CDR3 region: CATSRDHGAGGNSEQHF. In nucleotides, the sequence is TGTGCCACCAGCAGAGACCACGGGGCGGGGGGGAATAGCGAGCAGCACTTC.